Following are 24 T cell receptor beta chains from one sample sequenced in a study of technical replicates of blood from several donors. TCRdb keeps only in-frame clones here, not all; method: immunoSEQ multiplex PCR. The sample carries under 70,000 clones, 91% recorded once. The sample comprised PBMCs. All receptors derive from a human donor in good health. Some clones in this sample may be carry-over from other donors' samples.

This clone was detected only once. This rearrangement joins TRBV19 to TRBJ1-2; 9 bases fit TRBD1. Trimming cost V 5 bases and J 6 bases; bases outside gene matches: 4. Germline-derived CDR1 and CDR2 are LNHDA and SQIVND (reference sequence). The CDR3 has 13 residues. DNA for the CDR3: TGTGCCAGTAGTCTACAGGGGGCGGATGGCTACACCTTC. It specifies CASSLQGADGYTF.

This clone occurred a few times. J is TRBJ1-2 and V is TRBV4-3; TRBD1 matches 8 bases. The CDR3 has 14 amino acids. The ends lost 5 bases at V and 2 bases at J; junction bases unmatched: 4. Germline values: CDR1 LGHNA, CDR2 YSLEER. The CDR3 spells CASSTRTGNYGYTF. The CDR3 DNA follows: TGCGCCAGCAGCACCAGGACAGGGAACTATGGCTACACCTTC.

The chain carries TRBV5-8 and TRBJ1-6; D perhaps matches TRBD1 (5 bases). This CDR3 spans 14 amino acids. V lost 1 base and J 11 bases, leaving 13 bases between the germline ends. From germline, CDR1 is SGHTS and CDR2 YDEGEE. CDR3: CASSLSQGRTPLHF. Written as DNA, the CDR3 is TGTGCCAGCAGCTTGTCGCAGGGAAGAACACCCCTCCACTTT.

The chain couples TRBV4-1 to TRBJ2-1; no reliable D call. Germline CDR1 is MGHRA and CDR2 is YSYEKL. The CDR3 is 14 residues long. The V and J ends lost 1 base and 8 bases respectively, with 12 bases between them. The CDR3 is CASSQVVKEDEQFF. For the CDR3, the DNA is TGCGCCAGCAGCCAAGTCGTCAAAGAGGATGAGCAGTTCTTC.

The genes are TRBV6-5 and TRBJ1-1; TRBD1 might be the D (6 bases). Deletions cut 4 bases from V and 1 base from J, with 7 bases between. CDR3 length equals 13 residues. Per the germline V gene, CDR1 is MNHEY and CDR2 is SVGAGI. The CDR3 protein is CASSWTENTEAFF. Written as DNA, the CDR3 is TGTGCCAGCAGTTGGACAGAGAACACTGAAGCTTTCTTT.

V usage is TRBV19 and J usage is TRBJ2-7; the match to TRBD2 covers 13 bases. The CDR3 length is 16 residues. V lost 5 bases to trimming and J lost 3 bases; unmatched junction nucleotides: 7. CDR1 and CDR2 (germline): LNHDA, SQIVND (reference sequence). CDR3 coding DNA: TGTGCCAGTAGTTCTGGACGGACTAGCGGGAGCTACGAGCAGTACTTC. Protein: CASSSGRTSGSYEQYF.

This sequence joins TRBV5-1 and TRBJ2-3; 10 nucleotides agree with TRBD2. V lost 0 bases and J lost 13; bases outside the gene matches: 5. The CDR3 is made up of 13 amino acids. Germline V gene data show CDR1 as SGHRS and CDR2 as YFSETQ. CDR3 nucleotide sequence: TGCGCCAGCAGCTTGGGTACGGGACTAGCGAAGTATTTT. As protein: CASSLGTGLAKYF.

The V gene is TRBV19, the J gene TRBJ1-6; 7 positions agree with TRBD1. Trimming took 5 bases from V and 7 from J; bases not matched to a gene: 5. This CDR3 is 14 amino acids long. Looked up from germline, CDR1 is LNHDA and CDR2 is SQIVND (reference sequence). The CDR3: CASSLQGLNSPLHF. The DNA of the CDR3 is TGTGCCAGTAGTTTACAGGGGCTCAATTCACCCCTCCACTTT.

The V call is TRBV30, the J call TRBJ2-1; 13 nucleotides agree with TRBD2. There are 15 residues in the CDR3. The germline CDR1 and CDR2 sequences are GTSNPN and SVGIG (reference sequence). With V trimmed by 2 bases and J by 7 bases, 5 bases remained unmatched. The CDR3, as DNA: TGTGCCTGGAGTCACGGGACTAGCGGGAATAATGAGCAGTTCTTC. Its translation is CAWSHGTSGNNEQFF.

J is TRBJ1-4 and V is TRBV15; D not resolved. The CDR3 runs 13 residues. Germline V lookup: CDR1 LNHNV, CDR2 YYDKDF (reference sequence). The germline V and J ends were trimmed by 1 base and 11 bases, with 11 bases remaining between them. The DNA of the CDR3 is TGTGCCACCAGCAGAGGCCAAGGAGAGAAACTGTTTTTT. It translates to CATSRGQGEKLFF.

This clone appeared a few times. The rearrangement uses TRBV27 and TRBJ1-2, with 7 bases matching TRBD1. The V gene end was trimmed by 6 bases and the J gene end by 7 bases; junction bases not matched to a gene: 11. The CDR3 consists of 14 residues. CDR1 MNHEY and CDR2 SMNVEV come from the germline V gene (reference sequence). CDR3 coding DNA: TGTGCCAGCAGACCCCCCCAACAGGGGAGTGGCTACACCTTC. Amino acid sequence: CASRPPQQGSGYTF.

The J gene is TRBJ1-2, the V gene TRBV6-6; tentative D call: TRBD1 (5 bases). Germline V CDR1 and CDR2: MNHNY, SVGAGI (reference sequence). V lost 2 bases and J lost 9, with 16 bases in between. The CDR3 is made up of 14 amino acids. CDR3 sequence: CASSYVRDAGSYTF. As DNA, the CDR3 is TGTGCCAGCAGTTACGTCCGGGACGCGGGAAGCTACACCTTC.

V usage is TRBV7-9 and J usage is TRBJ2-3; the match to TRBD2 covers 16 bases. V gave up 5 bases and J gave up 2 bases; unmatched junction bases: 4. Per germline, CDR1 SEHNR and CDR2 FQNEAQ (reference sequence). CDR3 size: 17 residues. The CDR3: CASSPGLAGGYTDTQYF. The CDR3 DNA follows: TGTGCCAGCAGCCCGGGACTAGCGGGGGGGTACACAGATACGCAGTATTTT. The whole variable domain, filled in from reference TRBV7-9 and TRBJ2-3, reads DTGVSQNPRHKITKRGQNVTFRCDPISEHNRLYWYRQTLGQGPEFLTYFQNEAQLEKSRLLSDRFSAERPKGSFSTLEIQRTEQGDSAMYLCASSPGLAGGYTDTQYFGPGTRLTVL.

This chain joins TRBV18 and TRBJ1-5; D unresolved. Germline values: CDR1 KGHSH, CDR2 LQKENI. Between the trimmed V and J ends, which lost 3 bases and 4 bases, there was a span of 13 bases. The CDR3 length is 15 residues. The CDR3 is CASSPSVNRNQPQHF. The CDR3 nucleotides read TGTGCCAGCTCACCTTCGGTGAATCGGAATCAGCCCCAGCATTTT.

A few counts support this clone. The genes are TRBV7-2 and TRBJ2-1; tentative D call: TRBD1 (6 bases). The CDR3 length is 15 residues. CDR1 is SGHTA, CDR2 FQGNSA, per germline. Trimming cost V 6 bases and J 3 bases, with 15 bases left between them. CDR3 DNA sequence: TGTGCCAGCAGGAAACCACAGGGTGACTACAATGAGCAGTTCTTC. Translating gives CASRKPQGDYNEQFF. The complete variable domain, with remaining parts taken from reference TRBV7-2 and TRBJ2-1, reads GAGVSQSPSNKVTEKGKDVELRCDPISGHTALYWYRQSLGQGLEFLIYFQGNSAPDKSGLPSDRFSAERTGGSVSTLTIQRTQQEDSAVYLCASRKPQGDYNEQFFGPGTRLTVL.

CDR3 coding DNA: TGTGCCAGCAAAGGGACATCCTACGAGCAGTACTTC. It yields the protein CASKGTSYEQYF. The chain joins TRBV7-9 to TRBJ2-7; maybe TRBD1 (6 bases). This CDR3 spans 12 amino acids. Germline V gives CDR1 SEHNR, CDR2 FQNEAQ (reference sequence). V was trimmed by 7 bases and J by 1 base, leaving 8 bases between them. Full variable domain (missing parts from reference TRBV7-9 and TRBJ2-7): DTGVSQNPRHKITKRGQNVTFRCDPISEHNRLYWYRQTLGQGPEFLTYFQNEAQLEKSRLLSDRFSAERPKGSFSTLEIQRTEQGDSAMYLCASKGTSYEQYFGPGTRLTVT.

Written as DNA, the CDR3 is TGCGCCAGCAGCCCCCGGGGGAACACCGGGGAGCTGTTTTTT. Translation gives CASSPRGNTGELFF. This chain connects TRBV5-1 to TRBJ2-2; TRBD2 is a possible D gene (5 bases). Germline V gene data show CDR1 as SGHRS and CDR2 as YFSETQ. The germline V and J ends were trimmed by 4 bases and 1 base, with 8 bases remaining between them. There are 14 residues in the CDR3.

J is TRBJ2-2 and V is TRBV5-5, with D maybe TRBD1 (6 bases). Germline-derived CDR1 and CDR2 are SGHKS and YYEKEE (reference sequence). The V gene lost 2 bases and the J gene lost 5 bases, with 16 bases spanning the gap. The CDR3 has 16 amino acids. The CDR3 DNA sequence: TGTGCCAGCAGCTTTTGGGGGCTGGGTGTGACCGGGGAGCTGTTTTTT. Protein: CASSFWGLGVTGELFF.

The CDR3 DNA follows: TGCGCCAGCAGCCCCGGGACAGATGGCGGCGAGCAGTACTTC. It translates to CASSPGTDGGEQYF. This rearrangement joins TRBV5-1 to TRBJ2-7; TRBD1 matches at 7 bases. Germline V gene lookup returns CDR1 SGHRS and CDR2 YFSETQ. CDR3 length equals 14 residues. V lost 4 bases and J lost 6; bases outside the gene matches: 10. The complete variable domain, with remaining parts taken from reference TRBV5-1 and TRBJ2-7, reads KAGVTQTPRYLIKTRGQQVTLSCSPISGHRSVSWYQQTPGQGLQFLFEYFSETQRNKGNFPGRFSGRQFSNSRSEMNVSTLELGDSALYLCASSPGTDGGEQYFGPGTRLTVT.

Here the CDR3 DNA reads TGCGCCAGCAGCTTTGGGGGGTCCGGAAACACCATATATTTT. Amino acids: CASSFGGSGNTIYF. The chain carries TRBV5-1 and TRBJ1-3, with D possibly matching TRBD1 (5 bases). In germline, CDR1 is SGHRS, CDR2 YFSETQ. Trimming removed 2 bases at V and 4 bases at J, with 10 bases between. CDR3 size: 14 residues. Full variable domain (remainder filled in from reference TRBV5-1 and TRBJ1-3): KAGVTQTPRYLIKTRGQQVTLSCSPISGHRSVSWYQQTPGQGLQFLFEYFSETQRNKGNFPGRFSGRQFSNSRSEMNVSTLELGDSALYLCASSFGGSGNTIYFGEGSWLTVV.

This chain links TRBV7-2 with TRBJ2-7, with 9 bases fitting TRBD2. Germline V gives CDR1 SGHTA, CDR2 FQGNSA. With 3 bases clipped from V and 6 bases from J, the junction kept 3 bases outside the gene matches. This CDR3 has 13 residues. The CDR3 spells CASSFSGSFEQYF. The CDR3 DNA reads TGTGCCAGCAGCTTTAGCGGGAGTTTCGAGCAGTACTTC.

The chain couples TRBV6-6 to TRBJ2-5; a possible D gene is TRBD1 (7 bases). The CDR3 has 15 amino acids. Germline V gene sequence: CDR1 MNHNY, CDR2 SVGAGI (reference sequence). V was clipped by 7 bases and J by 5 bases, with 20 bases between them. CDR3 DNA: TGTGCCAGCAACCCTGGGACAGCGGGCGGGGAGACCCAGTACTTC. It specifies CASNPGTAGGETQYF.

This chain uses TRBV6-1 with TRBJ1-6, with 7 bases matching TRBD1. The CDR3 runs 15 residues. The germline V gene has CDR1 MNHNS and CDR2 SASEGT. The J segment lost 5 bases and the V segment lost 5 bases, leaving 6 bases of the junction unmatched. This chain's CDR3 is CASSTGQRNNSPLHF. The CDR3 DNA is TGTGCCAGCAGTACGGGACAGAGAAATAATTCACCCCTCCACTTT.

The chain couples TRBV11-1 to TRBJ2-1; D perhaps matches TRBD2 (6 bases). CDR3 length: 15 residues. V lost 1 base and J lost 7, with 14 bases in between. From germline, CDR1 is SGHAT and CDR2 FQDESV (reference sequence). The CDR3 sequence: CASSLEGREWNEQFF. DNA of the CDR3: TGTGCCAGCAGCTTAGAAGGTCGGGAGTGGAATGAGCAGTTCTTC.